Below, 23 T cell receptor beta chains from the same sample are listed, as sequenced in a study of CD8 T cells in Susac syndrome. Reverse transcription of roughly 0.45 to 1 ug RNA was performed with random hexamers. TCRdb independently ran MiXCR on the immunoSEQ multiplex PCR reads; one entry per CDR3 protein. Of about 140,000 distinct CDR3 sequences listed, 85% to 95% are singletons. Sequencing input: CD4+ T cells from PBMCs. These receptor sequences come from a human donor with Susac syndrome.

The chain recombines TRBV7-2 with TRBJ2-7; 10 bases are shared with TRBD2. V trimming: 5 bases; J trimming: 9 bases; junction bases outside the gene matches: 4. Germline CDR1 reads SGHTA; CDR2 reads FQGNSA. The length of the CDR3 is 12 residues. The CDR3 loop reads CASSPSGSVQYF. CDR3 in DNA: TGTGCCAGCAGCCCTAGCGGGAGTGTGCAGTACTTC. Drawing the rest from reference TRBV7-2 and TRBJ2-7, the complete variable domain is GAGVSQSPSNKVTEKGKDVELRCDPISGHTALYWYRQSLGQGLEFLIYFQGNSAPDKSGLPSDRFSAERTGGSVSTLTIQRTQQEDSAVYLCASSPSGSVQYFGPGTRLTVT.

This chain links TRBV4-2 with TRBJ2-5; no reliable D call. The CDR3 length is 13 residues. CDR1 and CDR2 (germline): LGHNA, YNFKEQ. V was cut by 1 base and J by 2 bases, with 5 bases left in between. DNA of the CDR3: TGTGCCAGCAGCCAAGCGGAACAAGAGACCCAGTACTTC. Its protein is CASSQAEQETQYF.

J is TRBJ1-1 and V is TRBV12-3 or TRBV12-4; D may be TRBD1 (5 bases). There are 19 residues in the CDR3. V dropped 2 bases and J dropped 1 base, with 23 bases sitting between them. CDR3: CASSLTEGASGSPNTEAFF. The CDR3 nucleotides read TGTGCCAGCAGTTTAACCGAAGGGGCCTCGGGCAGCCCGAACACTGAAGCTTTCTTT.

This clonotype was picked up a small number of times. The V and J genes are TRBV5-4 and TRBJ1-5; no firm D call. Per germline, CDR1 SGHNT and CDR2 YYREEE (reference sequence). The CDR3 has 13 amino acids. V shed 0 bases and J shed 3 bases, with 4 bases lying between them. CDR3 loop: CASSLDPNQPQHF. In nucleotides, the CDR3 is TGTGCCAGCAGCTTGGACCCCAATCAGCCCCAGCATTTT.

The V call is TRBV11-2, the J call TRBJ1-1, with D hard to call. Germline V gene sequence: CDR1 SGHAT, CDR2 FQNNGV. The CDR3 extends over 13 amino acids. The V and J ends lost 5 bases and 0 bases respectively, with 7 bases between them. CDR3: CASSRNLNTEAFF. For the CDR3, the DNA is TGTGCCAGCAGCAGAAACTTGAACACTGAAGCTTTCTTT.

The chain is built from TRBV27 and TRBJ1-4, with D hard to call. V lost 3 bases and J 0 bases, leaving 8 bases between the germline ends. The V gene's germline CDR1 is MNHEY and CDR2 SMNVEV (reference sequence). The CDR3 has 15 amino acids. The CDR3 coding sequence is TGTGCCAGCAGTTTCGGTGGGGCAACTAATGAAAAACTGTTTTTT. Protein: CASSFGGATNEKLFF.

This CDR3 reads CATSDPTSGWNEQFF. CDR3 coding DNA: TGTGCCACCAGTGATCCGACTAGCGGGTGGAATGAGCAGTTCTTC. The chain is built from TRBV24-1 and TRBJ2-1; TRBD2 matches at 10 bases. The CDR3 sequence is 15 residues long. Germline assignment: CDR1 KGHDR and CDR2 SFDVKD. The V and J ends lost 3 bases and 7 bases, in that order; junction bases with no gene match: 5.

This clonotype has only one observation. V and J are TRBV2 and TRBJ1-5; D not resolved. CDR3 length: 15 amino acids. Germline CDR1 reads SNHLY; CDR2 reads FYNNEI. V was clipped by 6 bases and J by 0 bases, with 12 bases between them. The CDR3, as DNA: TGTGCCAGCAGCCTCGAACACAGTAGCAATCAGCCCCAGCATTTT. This translates into CASSLEHSSNQPQHF.

The V gene is TRBV6-4, the J gene TRBJ2-1; tentatively, D is TRBD2 (7 bases). Germline CDR1 and CDR2: MRHNA and SNTAGT. CDR3 length: 15 residues. V lost 4 bases to trimming and J lost 8 bases, with 18 bases between them. The CDR3 region has the DNA TGTGCCAGCAGTGGCATAGGGGGGGTCAGCGATGAGCAGTTCTTC. It encodes CASSGIGGVSDEQFF.

The V call is TRBV12-3 or TRBV12-4, the J call TRBJ2-7; D is possibly TRBD2 (5 bases). The V and J ends lost 6 bases and 6 bases respectively, with 21 bases between them. The CDR3 consists of 15 residues. DNA for the CDR3: TGTGCCAGCAGGGAATATCGATCGACCGGAGGCGAGCAGTACTTC. It codes for CASREYRSTGGEQYF.

This chain joins TRBV18 and TRBJ2-5; 9 bases are shared with TRBD2. Germline assignment: CDR1 KGHSH and CDR2 LQKENI. V lost 3 bases and J lost 6; bases outside the gene matches: 8. The CDR3 totals 15 residues. This CDR3 is CASSPVAGDGKTQYF. The DNA for the CDR3 is TGTGCCAGCTCACCGGTAGCGGGGGACGGAAAGACCCAGTACTTC.

Here the CDR3 reads CASTPGAAETFGYTF. In DNA form, the CDR3 reads TGTGCCAGCACCCCAGGGGCGGCGGAGACCTTTGGCTACACCTTC. The rearrangement links TRBV7-9 to TRBJ1-2; D is possibly TRBD1 (6 bases). Between the trimmed V and J ends, which lost 7 bases and 7 bases, there was a span of 22 bases. The CDR3 covers 15 residues. CDR1 SEHNR and CDR2 FQNEAQ come from the germline V gene (reference sequence).

V is TRBV20-1 and J is TRBJ2-1; D is ambiguous. Trimming removed 1 base from V and 8 bases from J, with 9 bases in between. The CDR3 totals 12 residues. CDR1 is DFQATT and CDR2 is SNEGSKA in the germline V gene (reference sequence). The CDR3 spells CSARGLQHEQFF. For the CDR3, the DNA is TGCAGTGCTAGAGGCCTACAACATGAGCAGTTCTTC.

The chain combines TRBV6-5 with TRBJ1-6; D call uncertain. The germline CDR1 and CDR2 sequences are MNHEY and SVGAGI. Trimming took off 0 bases at V and 7 bases at J, with 10 bases between the two ends. CDR3 length: 15 amino acids. CDR3 region: CASSYSKGGNSPLHF. The CDR3, as DNA: TGTGCCAGCAGTTACTCGAAAGGTGGAAATTCACCCCTCCACTTT.

The chain is built from TRBV23-1 and TRBJ1-6; TRBD1 aligns across 7 bases. TRBV23-1 is an ORF, with its function uncertain. V shed 0 bases and J 9 bases; nucleotides not matched to a gene: 5. The CDR3 sequence is 15 residues long. CDR3 residues: CASSQSGRGPSPLHF. The CDR3 nucleotides are TGCGCCAGCAGTCAATCGGGTAGGGGGCCTTCACCCCTCCACTTT.

The sample holds a few counts of this clonotype. V is TRBV28 and J is TRBJ2-3, with 7 bases that match TRBD2. Germline assignment: CDR1 MDHEN and CDR2 SYDVKM. V lost 3 bases, J lost 1 base, and 1 base stayed unmatched. The CDR3 has 14 amino acids. The CDR3, as DNA: TGTGCCAGCAGTTTCGCGGGGGGCACAGATACGCAGTATTTT. Translating it yields CASSFAGGTDTQYF. The whole variable domain, filled in from reference TRBV28 and TRBJ2-3, reads DVKVTQSSRYLVKRTGEKVFLECVQDMDHENMFWYRQDPGLGLRLIYFSYDVKMKEKGDIPEGYSVSREKKERFSLILESASTNQTSMYLCASSFAGGTDTQYFGPGTRLTVL.

The chain couples TRBV23-1 to TRBJ1-4; no firm D call. TRBV23-1 qualifies as an ORF whose function is uncertain. V dropped 0 bases and J dropped 10 bases, with 21 bases sitting between them. This CDR3 is 17 amino acids long. The CDR3 sequence is CASSQSDYTSGIGKLFF. The CDR3 bases are TGCGCCAGCAGTCAATCGGATTATACGTCGGGAATTGGAAAACTGTTTTTT.

The rearrangement uses TRBV4-1 and TRBJ1-3; D gene unclear. V dropped 1 base and J dropped 2 bases, with 0 bases sitting between them. The CDR3 length is 12 residues. The V gene's germline CDR1 is MGHRA and CDR2 YSYEKL. The CDR3: CASSQAGNTIYF. DNA of the CDR3: TGCGCCAGCAGCCAAGCTGGAAACACCATATATTTT.

Written as DNA, the CDR3 is TGTGCCAGCTCACCAGCAGGGGGGCCCGTAGATACGCAGTATTTT. Translating it yields CASSPAGGPVDTQYF. The V and J genes are TRBV18 and TRBJ2-3, with D perhaps matching TRBD1 (7 bases). V lost 2 bases to trimming and J lost 5 bases, with 14 bases between them. CDR3 size: 15 residues. Germline CDR1 is KGHSH and CDR2 is LQKENI.

This sequence joins TRBV30 and TRBJ1-2; the D gene is possibly TRBD1 (6 bases). The CDR3 runs 13 residues. Germline CDR1 GTSNPN, CDR2 SVGIG (reference sequence). Between the trimmed V and J ends, which lost 0 bases and 4 bases, there was a span of 9 bases. The chain's CDR3 is CAWSVGGPYGYTF. For the CDR3, the DNA is TGTGCCTGGAGTGTAGGGGGGCCCTATGGCTACACCTTC.

The chain carries TRBV5-1 and TRBJ2-3, with 7 bases that match TRBD2. Trimming removed 0 bases from V and 1 base from J; junction bases left unmatched: 2. The germline V gene encodes CDR1 SGHRS and CDR2 YFSETQ. The CDR3 totals 15 residues. CDR3 in DNA: TGCGCCAGCAGCTTGGACAGCGGGGGCACAGATACGCAGTATTTT. This gives the protein CASSLDSGGTDTQYF.

This clonotype was observed a single time. The genes are TRBV5-1 and TRBJ2-3; 8 nucleotides agree with TRBD2. Losses at the gene ends were 0 bases for V and 2 bases for J; bases not matched to a gene: 5. The CDR3 loop spans 16 amino acids. Germline assignment: CDR1 SGHRS and CDR2 YFSETQ. CDR3 in DNA: TGCGCCAGCAGCTTGGTGGGTAGCGGGGCCACAGATACGCAGTATTTT. This gives the protein CASSLVGSGATDTQYF.

V is TRBV6-2 or TRBV6-3 and J is TRBJ1-5; no definite D call. Germline-derived CDR1 and CDR2 are MNHEY and SVGEGT. V was pared by 6 bases and J by 0 bases, with 6 bases between. The CDR3 runs to 13 residues. The DNA for the CDR3 is TGTGCCAGCAGGCCGAATAGCAATCAGCCCCAGCATTTT. Residues: CASRPNSNQPQHF.